Listed here are 8 T cell receptor beta chains from one sample, sequenced in a study of CD8 T cells in ankylosing spondylitis. TCRdb itself ran the 5' RACE reads through MiXCR, one entry per CDR3 protein. The sample records about 440,000 distinct CDR3 sequences, approximately 17% being singletons. Study findings and constraints: Roughly eight highly homologous variants formed a TCR beta motif that appeared characteristic of ankylosing spondylitis blood.

Which antigens these TCRs recognize remains unknown. The sequenced sample consisted of blood, either unsorted or a sorted T cell fraction (not recorded which). The receptors stem from a male donor with ankylosing spondylitis.

This clonotype has only a few counts. The chain combines TRBV20-1 with TRBJ2-7, with TRBD2 as a possible D gene (5 bases). Germline V gene data show CDR1 as DFQATT and CDR2 as SNEGSKA (reference sequence). Trimming stripped 3 bases from V and 2 bases from J, with 14 bases between. This CDR3 spans 14 amino acids. CDR3 DNA sequence: TGCAGTGCTAGTCCCCCCGGGAAAACCTACGAGCAGTACTTC. Encoded protein: CSASPPGKTYEQYF.

This clonotype was counted ten times or more. V is TRBV12-3 or TRBV12-4 and J is TRBJ2-7; 9 bases match TRBD1. V shed 4 bases, J shed 4 bases, and the junction held 2 bases outside the gene matches. This CDR3 contains 13 residues. In DNA form, the CDR3 reads TGTGCCAGCAGTTCCGACAGGGGGTACGAGCAGTACTTC. Translation: CASSSDRGYEQYF.

The J gene is TRBJ2-2, the V gene TRBV7-9; TRBD1 or TRBD2 may be the D gene (5 bases each). The CDR3 has 14 amino acids. Germline CDR1 and CDR2: SEHNR and FQNEAQ (reference sequence). V dropped 5 bases and J dropped 3 bases, with 10 bases sitting between them. The CDR3 reads CASSNRGHTGELFF. The CDR3 nucleotides read TGTGCCAGCAGCAACCGGGGCCACACCGGGGAGCTGTTTTTT.

The genes are TRBV6-1 and TRBJ1-2; D gene unclear. The V gene lost 0 bases and the J gene lost 4 bases, with 18 bases spanning the gap. From germline, CDR1 is MNHNS and CDR2 SASEGT. There are 17 residues in the CDR3. The CDR3 DNA reads TGTGCCAGCAGTGAAGCGTCTGGTATGACATACGGCTATGGCTACACCTTC. Protein sequence: CASSEASGMTYGYGYTF.

The chain links TRBV12-3 or TRBV12-4 to TRBJ2-3, with no clear D. The CDR3 covers 14 residues. V was trimmed by 4 bases and J by 2 bases, leaving 10 bases between them. The CDR3 DNA reads as TGTGCCAGCAGTTCCCCCAGATTCACAGATACGCAGTATTTT. It codes for CASSSPRFTDTQYF.

The table lists this clonotype with a few counts. The chain joins TRBV9 to TRBJ1-3, with D possibly TRBD1 on 5 matching bases. This CDR3 region has 15 residues. Between the trimmed V and J ends, which lost 3 bases and 1 base, there was a span of 11 bases. Looked up from germline, CDR1 is SGDLS and CDR2 is YYNGEE. The CDR3 nucleotides read TGTGCCAGCAGCGCGACCGGGGGTTCTGGAAACACCATATATTTT. Translated, it gives CASSATGGSGNTIYF.

The table lists this clonotype with a few counts. This rearrangement joins TRBV7-9 to TRBJ2-2; maybe TRBD1 (5 bases). Per germline, CDR1 SEHNR and CDR2 FQNEAQ (reference sequence). The CDR3 runs 16 residues. Trimming cost V 4 bases and J 2 bases, with 14 bases left between them. The CDR3 coding sequence is TGTGCCAGCAGCTACAACGGACACGTAAACACCGGGGAGCTGTTTTTT. It codes for CASSYNGHVNTGELFF.

This CDR3 is CAISESFAGSNSPLHF. CDR3 DNA: TGTGCCATCAGTGAGTCGTTCGCAGGGTCTAATTCACCCCTCCACTTT. The gene calls are TRBV10-3 and TRBJ1-6; D may be TRBD1 (5 bases). Trimming pared 0 bases from V and 6 bases from J, leaving 12 bases between. This CDR3 is 16 amino acids long. Germline V gene data show CDR1 as ENHRY and CDR2 as SYGVKD.